The 19 T cell receptor beta chains given below trace back to one sample, sequenced in a study of beta chain features in type 1 diabetes. Of the isolated RNA, all was reverse transcribed, and so the sequenced material was expressed TCRB transcripts. The method was immunoSEQ multiplex PCR; TCRdb's version includes in-frame clones alone and lacks a portion of them. The repertoire holds 150,000 or so clones, with 8.5% to 14% as singletons. Sequenced material: central memory CD4+ T cells from blood. These receptors were obtained from a man between 18 and 29 years old in good health.

The chain couples TRBV7-2 to TRBJ2-5; D not certain. Germline V gene sequence: CDR1 SGHTA, CDR2 FQGNSA. CDR3 length: 12 amino acids. V was cut by 6 bases and J by 7 bases, with 12 bases left in between. The CDR3 loop reads CASRSSPGTQYF. The CDR3 DNA is TGTGCCAGCAGGTCCTCCCCCGGGACCCAGTACTTC.

For this clone: One end of the junction varies from germline; a read error may be responsible. The rearrangement uses TRBV2 and TRBJ1-2; 8 nucleotides agree with TRBD1. The CDR3 is 12 amino acids. Per germline, CDR1 SNHLY and CDR2 FYNNEI. The CDR3 sequence is CASSVDGRGPYF. CDR3 nucleotides: TGTGCCAGCAGTGTGGACGGCAGGGGGCCTTACTTC. The whole variable domain, filled in from reference TRBV2 and TRBJ1-2, reads EPEVTQTPSHQVTQMGQEVILRCVPISNHLYFYWYRQILGQKVEFLVSFYNNEISEKSEIFDDQFSVERPDGSNFTLKIRSTKLEDSAMYFCASSVDGRGPYFGSGTRLTVV.

Only a few counts were recorded for this clone. The chain employs TRBV29-1 and TRBJ2-3; D possibly matches TRBD1 or TRBD2 (5 bases each). This CDR3 contains 23 residues. Between the trimmed V and J ends, which lost 0 bases and 4 bases, there was a span of 38 bases. Germline CDR1 and CDR2: SQVTM and ANQGSEA. The DNA for the CDR3 is TGCAGCGTTGAAGATGAGGACTTCCAACGGATCCTCCTTAGGGACCCAATATCAGATACGCAGTATTTT. It is translated as CSVEDEDFQRILLRDPISDTQYF.

This clone was observed a few times. The J gene is TRBJ1-3, the V gene TRBV7-9; no clear D gene. The ends were cut back, 5 bases at V and 4 bases at J, with 12 bases in the middle. Per the germline V gene, CDR1 is SEHNR and CDR2 is FQNEAQ (reference sequence). This CDR3 region has 14 residues. CDR3 amino acids: CASSASGLGNTIYF. As DNA, the CDR3 is TGTGCCAGCAGCGCTAGCGGGCTGGGAAACACCATATATTTT.

This chain joins TRBV30 and TRBJ1-4; the match to TRBD1 covers 10 bases. The V gene's germline CDR1 is GTSNPN and CDR2 SVGIG (reference sequence). The J segment lost 7 bases and the V segment lost 5 bases, leaving 4 bases of the junction unmatched. The CDR3 is 13 residues long. CDR3 protein: CAWDRGRTEKLFF. CDR3 bases: TGTGCCTGGGACAGGGGGCGGACTGAAAAACTGTTTTTT.

This clone has a handful of counts. The chain joins TRBV7-6 to TRBJ2-5; 11 bases are a match to TRBD2. The ends lost 3 bases at V and 2 bases at J; junction bases unmatched: 5. The length of the CDR3 is 16 residues. Germline CDR1 reads SGHVS; CDR2 reads FNYEAQ. CDR3: CASSLGTSGTQETQYF. As DNA, the CDR3 is TGTGCCAGCAGCTTGGGGACTAGCGGCACTCAAGAGACCCAGTACTTC. Full variable domain (outside the CDR3, taken from reference TRBV7-6 and TRBJ2-5): GAGVSQSPRYKVTKRGQDVALRCDPISGHVSLYWYRQALGQGPEFLTYFNYEAQQDKSGLPNDRFSAERPEGSISTLTIQRTEQRDSAMYRCASSLGTSGTQETQYFGPGTRLLVL.

The CDR3 reads CASSLEGNRPSYEQYF. DNA for the CDR3: TGTGCCAGCAGCTTAGAGGGGAATCGCCCCTCCTACGAGCAGTACTTC. The V and J genes are TRBV7-2 and TRBJ2-7; weak D call: TRBD1 (5 bases). The CDR3 consists of 16 residues. Trimming stripped 1 base from V and 0 bases from J, with 13 bases between. The germline CDR1 and CDR2 sequences are SGHTA and FQGNSA.

This chain connects TRBV4-3 to TRBJ2-7, with a possible D match to TRBD2 (5 bases). This CDR3 contains 14 residues. Germline V lookup: CDR1 LGHNA, CDR2 YSLEER. With 5 bases removed from V and 7 bases from J, the gap between germline ends came to 18 bases. CDR3 nucleotide sequence: TGCGCCAGCAGCTTGGGTATCCTAGCCGGAGAGCAGTACTTC. Amino acid sequence: CASSLGILAGEQYF.

The rearrangement joins TRBV5-4 to TRBJ2-2; TRBD1 agrees at 8 bases. CDR1 and CDR2 from the germline V gene are SGHNT and YYREEE (reference sequence). CDR3 length equals 16 residues. The V and J ends lost 2 bases and 2 bases, in that order; junction bases with no gene match: 5. CDR3 in DNA: TGTGCCAGCAGCTTTCCCAGGGGGCTAAACACCGGGGAGCTGTTTTTT. It translates to CASSFPRGLNTGELFF.

In its sample, this clone was seen once. The chain uses TRBV29-1 and TRBJ2-3; D gene unclear. The J call may be incorrect, as the DNA end agrees better with TRBJ1-5. The CDR3 contains 12 residues. The germline CDR1 and CDR2 sequences are SQVTM and ANQGSEA. The CDR3 nucleotides read TGCAGCGTTGAAGATATGGCAGATACGCAGCATTTT. Translated, it gives CSVEDMADTQHF.

V usage is TRBV6-5 and J usage is TRBJ1-1; D gene unclear. The germline V gene encodes CDR1 MNHEY and CDR2 SVGAGI. This CDR3 spans 15 amino acids. Trimming pared 4 bases from V and 7 bases from J, leaving 19 bases between. The CDR3 coding sequence is TGTGCCAGCAGTTCCCGAAGAATACCGGGAAGTGAAGCTTTCTTT. The encoded protein is CASSSRRIPGSEAFF.

In its sample, this clone was seen a few times. The rearrangement uses TRBV6-5 and TRBJ2-6, with D possibly being TRBD1 (5 bases). Germline assignment: CDR1 MNHEY and CDR2 SVGAGI. There are 14 residues in the CDR3. The germline V and J ends were trimmed by 5 bases and 4 bases, with 9 bases remaining between them. CDR3 region: CASSDWGGANVLTF. Written as DNA, the CDR3 is TGTGCCAGCAGTGACTGGGGCGGGGCCAACGTCCTGACTTTC.

This clone came up a few times. CDR3 sequence reads: CASSLGPRHTF. For the CDR3, the DNA is TGTGCCAGCAGCTTAGGGCCCAGACACACCTTC. V gene TRBV7-2 combines with J gene TRBJ1-2; D remains ambiguous. Germline-derived CDR1 and CDR2 are SGHTA and FQGNSA. There are 11 residues in the CDR3. Trimming removed 1 base from V and 12 bases from J, with 9 bases in between.

This chain links TRBV5-4 with TRBJ2-1; 7 positions agree with TRBD2. Unmatched junction bases numbered 12, after V lost 4 bases and J lost 5 bases. The CDR3 contains 16 residues. The germline V gene encodes CDR1 SGHNT and CDR2 YYREEE (reference sequence). The CDR3 is CASSPVLPSGHNEQFF. CDR3 sequence (DNA): TGTGCCAGCAGCCCGGTGTTGCCTAGCGGACACAATGAGCAGTTCTTC.

This clone was found a few times. This CDR3 is also generated by other DNA sequences in the sample. The rearrangement joins TRBV7-2 to TRBJ2-4; D gene ambiguous. CDR3 size: 18 residues. V was shortened by 7 bases and J by 6 bases, with 28 bases between the two germline ends. Germline V CDR1 and CDR2: SGHTA, FQGNSA. Here the CDR3 reads CASTQVTLRGGEINIQYF. The CDR3, as DNA: TGTGCCAGCACTCAAGTGACCCTTCGAGGTGGTGAGATAAACATTCAGTACTTC.

The table lists this clone with a few counts. The chain is built from TRBV2 and TRBJ2-5; the match to TRBD2 covers 12 bases. V dropped 7 bases and J dropped 5; count of bases not matched to a gene: 8. The CDR3 spans 15 residues. Germline V CDR1 and CDR2: SNHLY, FYNNEI. The CDR3 loop reads CASIPGTSGGETQYF. Written as DNA, the CDR3 is TGTGCCAGCATCCCTGGTACTAGCGGGGGGGAGACCCAGTACTTC.

The table lists this clone with a few counts. The DNA of the CDR3 is TGTGCCAGCAGCGTAGTGGCCCTCGGGCCTCCCTACGAGCAGTACTTC. Its translation is CASSVVALGPPYEQYF. This chain joins TRBV9 and TRBJ2-7, with D unresolved. Germline assignment: CDR1 SGDLS and CDR2 YYNGEE. The CDR3 sequence is 16 residues long. The V end was cut by 0 bases, the J end by 2 bases, with 15 bases between.

This clone was recorded a few times. The chain links TRBV7-2 to TRBJ2-3, with 9 bases lining up with TRBD1. Germline CDR1 reads SGHTA; CDR2 reads FQGNSA. V gave up 7 bases and J gave up 0 bases; unmatched junction bases: 5. The CDR3 covers 15 residues. The DNA for the CDR3 is TGTGCCAGCAAGGGACAGGGCGGGAGCACAGATACGCAGTATTTT. Translation: CASKGQGGSTDTQYF.

The chain uses TRBV9 and TRBJ2-7; the D gene is possibly TRBD2 (5 bases). The CDR3 is made up of 15 amino acids. CDR1 SGDLS and CDR2 YYNGEE come from the germline V gene. Trimming removed 3 bases at V and 0 bases at J, with 13 bases between. The CDR3 nucleotides read TGTGCCAGCAGCGCCGCCGTGGGAGTCTCCTACGAGCAGTACTTC. The encoded protein is CASSAAVGVSYEQYF.